This T cell receptor (beta chain) was recovered during a study of cytomegalovirus exposure and HLA in healthy donors. The study ran its PCR with 60 Vbeta and 13 Jbeta primers. Study processing details: Later work found 80 million or so unique TCR beta chains, with roughly 11 million shared. The assay was immunoSEQ multiplex PCR, and TCRdb's table has in-frame clones only and misses some. V, J and clone size were drawn from that table, and D and trimming were deduced from the DNA. The table records 98,000 or so clones, about 80% of them present only once. The CDR3 totals 13 residues. Looked up from germline, CDR1 is ENHRY and CDR2 is SYGVKD. The V and J ends lost 8 bases and 5 bases, in that order; junction bases with no gene match: 8. On this clone: Its antigen is not identified.

Donors in the study were healthy people who gave bone marrow. Study-wide results and caveats: When analyzed later, a missense DCLRE1C variant was found to be linked to TCR beta V- and J-gene trimming. The records held CMV serostatus as the only immune exposure information.

The sequence came from a man aged 40-49 years in good health and CMV-seronegative. Material: PBMCs. The chain recombines TRBV10-3 with TRBJ2-7, with 8 bases identical to TRBD2. CDR3 DNA: TGTGCCATCTGCCAGCGGGAGTCCCACGAGCAGTACTTC. Translated: CAICQRESHEQYF.